This T cell receptor (beta chain) was captured by sequencing in a study of cytomegalovirus exposure and HLA in healthy donors. Study-level background: The use of the same platform for the 95 to 150 validation repertoires and the roughly 680 first-cohort repertoires was reported by a later analysis.

The repertoire was sequenced with immunoSEQ multiplex PCR; TCRdb's copy has only in-frame clones and lacks some. The sample lists some 170,000 clones, more than 75% seen once, with roughly 7% in the top ten. The CDR3 consists of 16 residues. CDR1 SGHRS and CDR2 YFSETQ come from the germline V gene. The V segment lost 1 base and the J segment 3 bases; nucleotides outside the gene matches: 9. The chain employs TRBV5-1 and TRBJ2-7, with 8 bases fitting TRBD2. The clonotype comes from a man aged 25 to 40 in good health and CMV-seropositive. What was sequenced was PBMCs. The CDR3: CASSLHERGPLYEQYF. The CDR3, as DNA: TGCGCCAGCAGCTTGCACGAGCGGGGGCCACTCTACGAGCAGTACTTC.